The TCR beta chain under discussion was sequenced for a study of cytomegalovirus exposure and HLA in healthy donors. Study-wide points: Later work showed greater clonal expansion in HLA-associated TCR beta chains than in equally common others. Among TCR beta chains, those listed as cytomegalovirus-associated numbered fewer than 200.

A word on this clone: Its antigen is as yet unknown.

The PCR used 60 Vbeta and 13 Jbeta primers. The data were produced by immunoSEQ multiplex PCR, yet TCRdb's version contains in-frame clones alone and is incomplete. The data hold 95,000 to 150,000 clones, with 70% to 85% observed a single time. Sequenced sample: PBMCs. This TCR was sampled from a man aged 35-49 years in good health and CMV-seropositive.

CDR3 loop: CASSHKRDRVDQPQHF. The CDR3 DNA is TGTGCCAGCAGCCATAAGCGGGACAGGGTCGATCAGCCCCAGCATTTT. The V and J genes are TRBV7-8 and TRBJ1-5; TRBD1 matches 9 bases. This CDR3 comprises 16 residues. The V segment lost 5 bases and the J segment 5 bases; nucleotides outside the gene matches: 10. Germline V gene sequence: CDR1 SGHVS, CDR2 FQNEAQ.